This note documents a single T cell receptor beta chain sequence. Trimming took 8 bases from V and 6 from J; bases not matched to a gene: 8. The germline gives CDR1 MNHEY, CDR2 SMNVEV (reference sequence). The CDR3 contains 13 residues. Per the study methods: Estimation of nucleated cell counts was performed using reference gene primer amplification. Clones were read by immunoSEQ multiplex PCR, and TCRdb kept only the in-frame ones, dropping some. The DNA was the basis for D and trimming; V, J and clone size are from that table. The sample has about 140,000 clones; 88% are singletons. The record originates from a study of blood T cell repertoires in COVID-19. Whole-study context: Material from acute and convalescent COVID-19 was sourced from the United States, Italy and Spain. PBMCs, B-cell-depleted T cells, or T cells were the source of the cDNA or gDNA that made up the material.

The chain employs TRBV27 and TRBJ1-1; TRBD1 matches 8 bases. The specimen sequenced was peripheral blood. The sequence derives from a man between 60 and 75 years old with active or convalescent COVID-19. CDR3 amino acids: CASGTGGEAEAFF. CDR3 nucleotides: TGTGCCAGCGGGACAGGAGGGGAGGCTGAAGCTTTCTTT.